Presented here are 12 T cell receptor beta chains from one specimen sequenced in a study of immune evolution from preneoplasia to lung adenocarcinoma. Only in-frame clones appear in the TCRdb table, and some are missing; sequencing was by immunoSEQ multiplex PCR. Here the sample spans 35,000 or so clones, 74% being singletons. The sample was FFPE invasive lung adenocarcinoma tissue. The receptors were gathered from a person aged 55 to 69 with lung adenocarcinoma.

The chain carries TRBV19 and TRBJ2-2; the D is unclear. This CDR3 comprises 14 residues. Looked up from germline, CDR1 is LNHDA and CDR2 is SQIVND (reference sequence). Between the trimmed V and J ends, which lost 2 bases and 1 base, there was a span of 5 bases. CDR3 DNA: TGTGCCAGTAGTATACTAGAGAACACCGGGGAGCTGTTTTTT. Translation: CASSILENTGELFF.

This chain links TRBV27 with TRBJ1-2; 9 bases fit TRBD1. Germline V gene sequence: CDR1 MNHEY, CDR2 SMNVEV (reference sequence). The CDR3 runs to 14 residues. Trimming at V came to 6 bases and at J to 4 bases, leaving 6 bases not matched to a gene. The DNA for the CDR3 is TGTGCCAGCAGCTTCCGGACAGGGGCCTATGGCTACACCTTC. Protein: CASSFRTGAYGYTF.

Note on this clone: One end of the junction fails to match germline, which may point to a read error. This sequence joins TRBV10-3 and TRBJ1-4; TRBD1 matches at 8 bases. Germline CDR1 is ENHRY and CDR2 is SYGVKD. The CDR3 is 9 amino acids. The chain's CDR3 is CAISLDRVW. The CDR3 bases are TGTGCCATCAGCCTGGACAGGGTTTGG.

The rearrangement links TRBV2 to TRBJ1-4; no definite D call. Trimming removed 6 bases at V and 0 bases at J, with 14 bases between. Germline V gene lookup returns CDR1 SNHLY and CDR2 FYNNEI. The CDR3 extends over 16 amino acids. CDR3: CASRTRGLATNEKLFF. CDR3 nucleotide sequence: TGTGCCAGCAGGACAAGAGGTCTTGCAACTAATGAAAAACTGTTTTTT.

The J gene is TRBJ2-2, the V gene TRBV5-1; no definite D call. Trimming took 2 bases from V and 4 from J, leaving 9 bases between them. CDR3 length: 14 residues. Germline values: CDR1 SGHRS, CDR2 YFSETQ. The CDR3 sequence: CASSFMTSTGELFF. The CDR3, as DNA: TGCGCCAGCAGCTTTATGACATCCACCGGGGAGCTGTTTTTT.

The chain combines TRBV29-1 with TRBJ1-1, with D uncertain. The germline V gene encodes CDR1 SQVTM and CDR2 ANQGSEA. This CDR3 region has 10 residues. Trimming removed 5 bases from V and 1 base from J, with 2 bases in between. The CDR3 DNA is TGCAGCGTTACGAACACTGAAGCTTTCTTT. This sequence encodes CSVTNTEAFF.

The chain carries TRBV5-4 and TRBJ1-1; D may be TRBD1 (5 bases). CDR1 and CDR2 from the germline V gene are SGHNT and YYREEE (reference sequence). The CDR3 contains 14 residues. The V gene lost 0 bases and the J gene lost 7 bases, with 13 bases spanning the gap. CDR3 bases: TGTGCCAGCAGCTTGGTGGGGGAAACGGGTGAAGCTTTCTTT. This gives the protein CASSLVGETGEAFF.

This rearrangement joins TRBV5-1 to TRBJ2-1; 11 bases align to TRBD2. The CDR3 runs 14 residues. V dropped 4 bases and J dropped 9; count of bases not matched to a gene: 6. Germline V CDR1 and CDR2: SGHRS, YFSETQ. CDR3 bases: TGCGCCAGCAGCACGGGACTAGCGGTGGGTGAGCAGTTCTTC. Translation gives CASSTGLAVGEQFF.

The V and J genes are TRBV11-2 and TRBJ2-1, with D hard to call. The V end lost 4 bases, the J end lost 0 bases, and 10 bases lay between the germline ends. The CDR3 is 15 residues long. Germline CDR1 is SGHAT and CDR2 is FQNNGV. The CDR3, as DNA: TGTGCCAGCAGCTCCAGCGCGAGCTCCTACAATGAGCAGTTCTTC. It encodes CASSSSASSYNEQFF.

V and J are TRBV11-2 and TRBJ2-7; D might be TRBD2 (6 bases). The CDR3 length is 14 residues. From germline, CDR1 is SGHAT and CDR2 FQNNGV. The CDR3 sequence: CGRAGGRFSYEQYF. The CDR3 DNA follows: TGTGGACGCGCCGGGGGACGGTTCTCCTACGAGCAGTACTTC.

The J gene is TRBJ1-4, the V gene TRBV30; D is undetermined. V lost 5 bases and J lost 2, with 6 bases in between. The germline gives CDR1 GTSNPN, CDR2 SVGIG (reference sequence). The CDR3 contains 12 residues. CDR3 bases: TGTGCCTGGGGGTGGACTAATGAAAAACTGTTTTTT. It yields the protein CAWGWTNEKLFF.

This chain connects TRBV28 to TRBJ1-2; D not certain. The CDR3 length is 15 residues. Trimming shortened V by 7 bases and J by 3 bases, and 18 bases separated the two germline ends. CDR1 is MDHEN and CDR2 is SYDVKM in the germline V gene. The CDR3 protein is CASMSGGVFDYGYTF. The CDR3 DNA reads as TGTGCCAGCATGAGTGGAGGAGTTTTTGACTATGGCTACACCTTC.